Following are 2 T cell receptor beta chains from one sample sequenced in a study of cytomegalovirus exposure and HLA in healthy donors. 60 Vbeta and 13 Jbeta primers were used in PCR. Sequencing used immunoSEQ multiplex PCR; TCRdb keeps in-frame clones, though not all of them. The sample shows about 100,000 clones, about three quarters of them seen only once. Sequenced input: PBMCs. The receptor set was obtained from a middle-aged man in good health and CMV-seropositive.

A single count supports this clone. This chain links TRBV5-1 with TRBJ2-1, with 8 bases that match TRBD2. V shed 3 bases, J shed 8 bases, and the junction held 13 bases outside the gene matches. Germline CDR1 reads SGHRS; CDR2 reads YFSETQ. The CDR3 is 16 amino acids. CDR3 in DNA: TGCGCCAGCAGCTGGGGACTAGGCGCCCCCAATGATGAGCAGTTCTTC. Translation gives CASSWGLGAPNDEQFF.

This chain connects TRBV6-5 to TRBJ2-3; 7 nucleotides agree with TRBD1. Germline V gene lookup returns CDR1 MNHEY and CDR2 SVGAGI. The V and J ends lost 8 bases and 5 bases, in that order; junction bases with no gene match: 7. The CDR3 has 13 residues. The CDR3 protein is CASQTGFLDTQYF. The DNA of the CDR3 is TGTGCCAGCCAGACAGGGTTCCTAGATACGCAGTATTTT.